The 25 T cell receptor beta chains listed next were all sequenced from one sample in a study of vaccination effects on CD4 cells after COVID-19. Assay: immunoSEQ multiplex PCR; the TCRdb copy retains only in-frame clones and omits some. Among roughly 16,000 clones listed, about 80% were seen once. Which antigens these TCRs recognize remains unknown. Before sequencing took place, the ViraFEST assay used viral peptide pools to expand antigen-specific CD4+ T cells. CD4+ T cells were isolated after less than 13 days of culture. Each participant received a vaccine that was either BNT162b2 or mRNA-1273, given as two doses. The source material was CD4+ T cells from PBMCs cultured with HCoV-NL63 spike peptides, sampled after COVID-19 vaccination. The receptors here all came from a human donor who received a COVID-19 vaccine.

V is TRBV3-1 (or the pseudogene TRBV3-2) and J is TRBJ2-3; weak D call: TRBD1 (6 bases). This CDR3 comprises 15 residues. The V gene's germline CDR1 is LGHDT and CDR2 YNNKEL (reference sequence). V shed 4 bases and J shed 0 bases, with 11 bases lying between them. The CDR3 DNA is TGTGCCAGCAGCCGGGACACCTCTAGCACAGATACGCAGTATTTT. Its protein is CASSRDTSSTDTQYF.

In its sample, this clone was seen a few times. The CDR3 DNA sequence: TGTGCCAGCAGGCCGGGACAGGGATCTGGAAAACTGTTTTTT. Translating gives CASRPGQGSGKLFF. The V call is TRBV2, the J call TRBJ1-4; 9 bases align to TRBD1. The CDR3 runs to 14 residues. Germline lookup yields CDR1 SNHLY and CDR2 FYNNEI. Trimming removed 6 bases from V and 10 bases from J; junction bases left unmatched: 9.

V is TRBV7-2 and J is TRBJ2-5; D unclear. V was shortened by 2 bases and J by 2 bases, with 6 bases between the two germline ends. Germline V CDR1 and CDR2: SGHTA, FQGNSA. The CDR3 is 13 residues long. CDR3 DNA: TGTGCCAGCAGCTTAACTCGACAAGAGACCCAGTACTTC. Amino acid sequence: CASSLTRQETQYF. Filled out from reference TRBV7-2 and TRBJ2-5, the complete variable domain reads GAGVSQSPSNKVTEKGKDVELRCDPISGHTALYWYRQSLGQGLEFLIYFQGNSAPDKSGLPSDRFSAERTGGSVSTLTIQRTQQEDSAVYLCASSLTRQETQYFGPGTRLLVL.

The V and J genes are TRBV13 and TRBJ1-2, with TRBD1 identical over 8 bases. The CDR3 is made up of 14 amino acids. The V gene's germline CDR1 is PRHDT and CDR2 FYEKMQ (reference sequence). V was pared by 5 bases and J by 3 bases, with 5 bases of the junction left unmatched. Written as DNA, the CDR3 is TGTGCCAGCAGCACTCTGGACAGGGACTATGGCTACACCTTC. It codes for CASSTLDRDYGYTF.

This clone has just a few counts. The V call is TRBV5-8, the J call TRBJ1-6; D is ambiguous. Trimming cost V 3 bases and J 0 bases, with 13 bases left between them. Germline loops: CDR1 SGHTS, CDR2 YDEGEE. The CDR3 spans 17 residues. The CDR3 DNA reads as TGTGCCAGCAGCTCGGGGAGCCTTAGCTCCTATAATTCACCCCTCCACTTT. Amino acid sequence: CASSSGSLSSYNSPLHF.

The chain combines TRBV7-9 with TRBJ2-5, with D tentatively TRBD2 (5 bases). The germline gives CDR1 SEHNR, CDR2 FQNEAQ (reference sequence). The CDR3 has 17 residues. Trimming left V 5 bases short and J 1 base short, with 20 bases between. CDR3 sequence reads: CASSPGWAGGTQETQYF. DNA of the CDR3: TGTGCCAGCAGCCCAGGCTGGGCAGGAGGTACCCAAGAGACCCAGTACTTC.

This clone was recorded once. The chain is built from TRBV5-4 and TRBJ1-2, with TRBD1 identical over 8 bases. J lost 8 bases, V lost 4 bases, and 10 bases had no gene match. The CDR3 covers 14 residues. Germline V gene sequence: CDR1 SGHNT, CDR2 YYREEE (reference sequence). The CDR3 here is CASSPGQGTEGYTF. CDR3 DNA sequence: TGTGCCAGCAGCCCTGGACAGGGAACGGAAGGCTACACCTTC.

This sequence joins TRBV9 and TRBJ1-1; D not certain. The germline V and J ends were trimmed by 0 bases and 2 bases, with 5 bases remaining between them. CDR1 is SGDLS and CDR2 is YYNGEE in the germline V gene. The CDR3 consists of 13 residues. The CDR3 DNA sequence: TGTGCCAGCAGCGTAGCCGGAAACACTGAAGCTTTCTTT. It encodes CASSVAGNTEAFF.

V is TRBV13 and J is TRBJ1-2; possible D gene TRBD1, 5 bases. Germline V gene sequence: CDR1 PRHDT, CDR2 FYEKMQ (reference sequence). There are 12 residues in the CDR3. V lost 3 bases, J lost 8 bases, and 10 bases lay in between. In DNA form, the CDR3 reads TGTGCCAGCAGCTTTGGGGGGTACGGCTACACCTTC. Translated: CASSFGGYGYTF.

This clone was observed a single time. The chain couples TRBV6-6 to TRBJ1-2; TRBD1 might be the D (5 bases). Germline V gene sequence: CDR1 MNHNY, CDR2 SVGAGI (reference sequence). Trimming cost V 10 bases and J 0 bases, with 15 bases left between them. The length of the CDR3 is 14 residues. CDR3 protein: CATFGRDTNYGYTF. The CDR3 region has the DNA TGTGCCACTTTCGGCAGGGATACTAACTATGGCTACACCTTC.

J is TRBJ1-1 and V is TRBV6-6, with 7 positions matching TRBD1. The CDR3 extends over 17 amino acids. V lost 5 bases to trimming and J lost 5 bases; unmatched junction nucleotides: 17. CDR1 is MNHNY and CDR2 is SVGAGI in the germline V gene (reference sequence). CDR3 amino acids: CASSPTSRRQGNTEAFF. CDR3 DNA sequence: TGTGCCAGCAGTCCCACTTCCCGTCGACAGGGAAATACTGAAGCTTTCTTT.

The sample holds one count of this clone. In DNA form, the CDR3 reads TGTGCCAGCAGTTTTTTCGGCAGACCGAACACTGAAGCTTTCTTT. Translation: CASSFFGRPNTEAFF. The V gene is TRBV28, the J gene TRBJ1-1; D ambiguous. V shed 3 bases and J shed 1 base, with 12 bases lying between them. From germline, CDR1 is MDHEN and CDR2 SYDVKM. The CDR3 covers 15 residues.

The rearrangement links TRBV7-2 to TRBJ2-3, with D perhaps matching TRBD1 or TRBD2 (6 bases each). Germline V gene sequence: CDR1 SGHTA, CDR2 FQGNSA. Trimming left V 2 bases short and J 0 bases short, with 9 bases between. This CDR3 region has 15 residues. CDR3: CASSLRGGSTDTQYF. As DNA, the CDR3 is TGTGCCAGCAGCTTAAGAGGGGGGAGCACAGATACGCAGTATTTT.

This chain uses TRBV18 with TRBJ2-1, with 7 nucleotides matching TRBD2. Germline loops: CDR1 KGHSH, CDR2 LQKENI. V was pared by 2 bases and J by 10 bases, with 8 bases of the junction left unmatched. This CDR3 contains 14 residues. CDR3 loop: CASSPMASGAEQFF. In DNA, the CDR3 is TGTGCCAGCTCACCAATGGCTAGCGGAGCAGAGCAGTTCTTC.

The CDR3 protein is CASSQDASGRTRETQYF. The CDR3 DNA follows: TGTGCCAGCAGCCAAGACGCTTCGGGGCGGACCCGGGAGACCCAGTACTTC. The chain carries TRBV4-2 and TRBJ2-5; D possibly uses TRBD1 or TRBD2 (5 bases each). The CDR3 has 17 amino acids. Germline loops: CDR1 LGHNA, CDR2 YNFKEQ. V lost 0 bases to trimming and J lost 5 bases, with 19 bases between them.

The chain carries TRBV5-4 and TRBJ2-2; 12 nucleotides align to TRBD2. This CDR3 has 17 residues. Germline trimming cut 4 bases from V and 6 bases from J; bases unmatched to any gene: 10. Germline loops: CDR1 SGHNT, CDR2 YYREEE (reference sequence). In DNA form, the CDR3 reads TGTGCCAGCAGCGCCGGGACTAGCGGGTGGGGTGCCGGGGAGCTGTTTTTT. Amino acids: CASSAGTSGWGAGELFF.

This clone came up a few times. This chain links TRBV7-8 with TRBJ1-5; D ambiguous. This CDR3 is 13 amino acids long. Germline V gene sequence: CDR1 SGHVS, CDR2 FQNEAQ. Trimming pared 4 bases from V and 3 bases from J, leaving 7 bases between. The CDR3 DNA sequence: TGTGCCAGCAGCTCAGGATTCAATCAGCCCCAGCATTTT. Protein: CASSSGFNQPQHF.

This clone was detected only a few times. The chain is built from TRBV4-1 and TRBJ2-5, with TRBD1 identical over 12 bases. CDR3 length equals 16 residues. V dropped 1 base and J dropped 5; count of bases not matched to a gene: 5. Germline-derived CDR1 and CDR2 are MGHRA and YSYEKL. CDR3 sequence: CASSQGGTGGWETQYF. CDR3 nucleotide sequence: TGCGCCAGCAGCCAAGGGGGGACAGGGGGCTGGGAGACCCAGTACTTC.

The chain couples TRBV2 to TRBJ2-1, with 7 bases matching TRBD1. The junction had 3 bases not matched to a gene; V was cut back by 4 bases and J by 0 bases. Germline assignment: CDR1 SNHLY and CDR2 FYNNEI. CDR3 length: 15 amino acids. CDR3 DNA sequence: TGTGCCAGCAGTGGAGGGGGCGGCTCCTACAATGAGCAGTTCTTC. It yields the protein CASSGGGGSYNEQFF.

The chain employs TRBV6-5 and TRBJ1-4; no firm D call. V was trimmed by 3 bases and J by 1 base, leaving 6 bases between them. Looked up from germline, CDR1 is MNHEY and CDR2 is SVGAGI. The CDR3 is made up of 14 amino acids. The CDR3 nucleotides are TGTGCCAGCAGTTATCGACGAACTAATGAAAAACTGTTTTTT. Protein sequence: CASSYRRTNEKLFF.

The chain uses TRBV28 and TRBJ2-7; TRBD2 aligns across 10 bases. There are 15 residues in the CDR3. From germline, CDR1 is MDHEN and CDR2 SYDVKM. Germline trimming cut 5 bases from V and 0 bases from J; bases unmatched to any gene: 4. CDR3 bases: TGTGCCAGCAGTAGAAGCGGGAGGGCCTCCTACGAGCAGTACTTC. Its protein is CASSRSGRASYEQYF.

The chain is built from TRBV6-5 and TRBJ1-5; possible D gene TRBD1, 5 bases. CDR1 is MNHEY and CDR2 is SVGAGI in the germline V gene. V was pared by 7 bases and J by 0 bases, with 10 bases between. This CDR3 is built from 14 residues. CDR3 DNA sequence: TGTGCCAGCACCAGGGCCTATAGCAATCAGCCCCAGCATTTT. Protein sequence: CASTRAYSNQPQHF.

CDR3 nucleotide sequence: TGTGCCTGGAGTGCCAGGGCCCTCTACAATGAGCAGTTCTTC. It specifies CAWSARALYNEQFF. This chain connects TRBV30 to TRBJ2-1; tentatively, D is TRBD1 (5 bases). CDR3 length equals 14 residues. Germline assignment: CDR1 GTSNPN and CDR2 SVGIG (reference sequence). The ends were cut back, 1 base at V and 3 bases at J, with 10 bases in the middle.

This chain connects TRBV9 to TRBJ2-1; 11 bases match TRBD2. V shed 4 bases and J 3 bases; nucleotides not matched to a gene: 3. CDR1 and CDR2 (germline): SGDLS, YYNGEE. This CDR3 region has 15 residues. CDR3 region: CASSLTSGDYNEQFF. CDR3 nucleotide sequence: TGTGCCAGCAGCCTGACTAGCGGGGACTACAATGAGCAGTTCTTC.

The rearrangement joins TRBV5-1 to TRBJ2-6; D remains unclear. CDR3 length: 13 residues. Germline loops: CDR1 SGHRS, CDR2 YFSETQ. Trimming left V 5 bases short and J 1 base short, with 4 bases between. The CDR3 loop is CASRGSGANVLTF. CDR3 DNA sequence: TGCGCCAGCAGGGGTTCTGGGGCCAACGTCCTGACTTTC.